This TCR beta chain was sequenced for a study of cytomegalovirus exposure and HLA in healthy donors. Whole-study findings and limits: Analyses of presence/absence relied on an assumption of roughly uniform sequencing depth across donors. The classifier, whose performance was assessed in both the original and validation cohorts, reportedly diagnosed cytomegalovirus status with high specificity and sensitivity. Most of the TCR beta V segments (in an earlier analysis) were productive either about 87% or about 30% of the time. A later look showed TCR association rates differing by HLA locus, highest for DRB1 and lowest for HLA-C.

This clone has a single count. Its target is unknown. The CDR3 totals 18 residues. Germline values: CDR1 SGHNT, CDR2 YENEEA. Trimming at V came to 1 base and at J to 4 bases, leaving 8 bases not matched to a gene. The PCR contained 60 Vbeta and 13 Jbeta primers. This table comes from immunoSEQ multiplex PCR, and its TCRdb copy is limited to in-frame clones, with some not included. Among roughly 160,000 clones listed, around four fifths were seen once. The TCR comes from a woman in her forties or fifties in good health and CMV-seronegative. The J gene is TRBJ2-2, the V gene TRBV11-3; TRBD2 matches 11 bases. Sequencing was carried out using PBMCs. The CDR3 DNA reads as TGTGCCAGCAGCTTAGGGTTCCTAGCGGGAGGAAGCACCGGGGAGCTGTTTTTT. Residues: CASSLGFLAGGSTGELFF.